The 17 T cell receptor beta chains reported below all come from one sample, sequenced in a study of cytomegalovirus exposure and HLA in healthy donors. PCR used 60 Vbeta primers and 13 Jbeta primers. TCRdb's copy holds only in-frame clones and misses some; the assay was immunoSEQ multiplex PCR. Of roughly 100,000 clones in the sample, 70% to 85% were seen once. Sequencing input: PBMCs. Receptors originate from a man aged 60 to 75 in good health and CMV-seronegative.

The chain's CDR3 is CASSIRTGSTDTQYF. The CDR3 region has the DNA TGTGCCAGTAGTATTCGGACAGGGAGCACAGATACGCAGTATTTT. The J gene is TRBJ2-3, the V gene TRBV19; 8 nucleotides align to TRBD1. V shed 3 bases and J 0 bases; nucleotides not matched to a gene: 2. Germline V gives CDR1 LNHDA, CDR2 SQIVND (reference sequence). The CDR3 has 15 residues.

The J gene is TRBJ1-1, the V gene TRBV14; a possible D gene is TRBD1 (6 bases). The CDR3 covers 14 residues. Per germline, CDR1 SGHDN and CDR2 FVKESK. Deletions cut 5 bases from V and 4 bases from J, with 14 bases between. Written as DNA, the CDR3 is TGTGCCAGCAGCATCCGGGACAAGGTCACTGAAGCTTTCTTT. This encodes CASSIRDKVTEAFF.

The CDR3 loop is CASSFSGQVNEKLFF. The CDR3 nucleotides are TGTGCCAGCAGCTTTTCGGGACAGGTTAATGAAAAACTGTTTTTT. J is TRBJ1-4 and V is TRBV5-4; 8 nucleotides align to TRBD1. CDR3 length: 15 amino acids. Germline V CDR1 and CDR2: SGHNT, YYREEE (reference sequence). Trimming took 2 bases from V and 4 from J; bases not matched to a gene: 4.

The V and J genes are TRBV5-4 and TRBJ1-2; the D gene is possibly TRBD1 (5 bases). Germline CDR1 reads SGHNT; CDR2 reads YYREEE (reference sequence). V gave up 3 bases and J gave up 1 base, with 16 bases separating them. CDR3 length: 16 amino acids. CDR3 loop: CASSSGGVQNNYGYTF. CDR3 bases: TGTGCCAGCAGCTCGGGGGGGGTACAGAATAACTATGGCTACACCTTC.

This sequence joins TRBV9 and TRBJ1-1, with D perhaps matching TRBD1 (6 bases). The V gene lost 1 base and the J gene lost 3 bases, with 13 bases spanning the gap. The CDR3 is 15 amino acids. CDR1 is SGDLS and CDR2 is YYNGEE in the germline V gene. The CDR3 is CASSVPADSYTEAFF. The CDR3 coding sequence is TGTGCCAGCAGCGTACCGGCGGACAGCTACACTGAAGCTTTCTTT.

The rearrangement joins TRBV9 to TRBJ2-3; D gene uncertain. This CDR3 spans 13 amino acids. V was cut by 4 bases and J by 5 bases, with 11 bases left in between. CDR1 SGDLS and CDR2 YYNGEE come from the germline V gene. CDR3 amino acids: CASSLNVRDTQYF. CDR3 bases: TGTGCCAGCAGCCTGAATGTGAGAGATACGCAGTATTTT.

This clone was counted a single time. The gene calls are TRBV6-1 and TRBJ1-5; 7 nucleotides line up with TRBD1. The V segment lost 5 bases and the J segment 5 bases; nucleotides outside the gene matches: 3. The CDR3 runs 13 residues. CDR1 is MNHNS, CDR2 SASEGT, per germline. The CDR3 DNA sequence: TGTGCCAGCAGTCCCCAGGGGGATCAGCCCCAGCATTTT. This codes for CASSPQGDQPQHF.

Comment on this clone: The germline gene is not matched at one end of the junction; a read error may be the cause. The chain carries TRBV6-5 and TRBJ2-5; D gene unclear. Germline V gene data show CDR1 as MNHEY and CDR2 as SVGAGI. CDR3 size: 16 residues. The CDR3 here is CAGSYSAARAQETQYF. The CDR3 nucleotides read TGTGCCGGCAGTTATTCCGCGGCTAGAGCTCAAGAGACCCAGTACTTC.

This clone occurred a few times. Other DNA sequences of this sample code for an identical CDR3. J is TRBJ2-5 and V is TRBV7-8, with D possibly being TRBD2 (7 bases). V gave up 4 bases and J gave up 4 bases, with 13 bases separating them. This CDR3 region has 14 residues. Germline V CDR1 and CDR2: SGHVS, FQNEAQ. The DNA for the CDR3 is TGTGCCAGCAGCTCACGGGGGGCAGGAGAGACCCAGTACTTC. The encoded protein is CASSSRGAGETQYF.

The chain uses TRBV11-3 and TRBJ2-7; 7 bases fit TRBD1. The germline gives CDR1 SGHNT, CDR2 YENEEA. This CDR3 has 15 amino acids. The J segment lost 4 bases and the V segment lost 2 bases, leaving 8 bases of the junction unmatched. The CDR3 nucleotides read TGTGCCAGCAGCTTAACCCGGGACAGCTATTACGAGCAGTACTTC. It translates to CASSLTRDSYYEQYF.

The CDR3 spells CASTQTSGGPRKETQYF. CDR3 bases: TGTGCCAGCACCCAGACTAGCGGGGGGCCGAGAAAAGAGACCCAGTACTTC. This chain joins TRBV5-4 and TRBJ2-5; TRBD2 aligns across 13 bases. The CDR3 is 17 residues long. The V and J ends lost 6 bases and 3 bases, in that order; junction bases with no gene match: 11. From germline, CDR1 is SGHNT and CDR2 YYREEE (reference sequence).

The rearrangement joins TRBV4-3 to TRBJ1-2; D unclear. The CDR3 is made up of 13 amino acids. With 2 bases removed from V and 6 bases from J, the gap between germline ends came to 10 bases. Germline CDR1 is LGHNA and CDR2 is YSLEER. The DNA for the CDR3 is TGCGCCAGCAGCCAATTAAAGCTTGATGGCTACACCTTC. This gives the protein CASSQLKLDGYTF.

This clone has only one observation. The gene calls are TRBV27 and TRBJ1-4; D perhaps matches TRBD1 (5 bases). CDR1 is MNHEY, CDR2 SMNVEV, per germline (reference sequence). V was cut by 6 bases and J by 4 bases, with 12 bases left in between. There are 14 residues in the CDR3. The CDR3 nucleotides read TGTGCCAGCAGCCCCCAGGGAGGTAATGAAAAACTGTTTTTT. Translation: CASSPQGGNEKLFF.

DNA for the CDR3: TGTGCCAGCAGCTTAGAAGCCTCTAGCTCCTACAATGAGCAGTTCTTC. As protein: CASSLEASSSYNEQFF. V and J are TRBV7-3 and TRBJ2-1; D gene ambiguous. The germline V and J ends were trimmed by 2 bases and 0 bases, with 11 bases remaining between them. Germline-derived CDR1 and CDR2 are SGHTA and FQGTGA. The CDR3 sequence is 16 residues long.

This clone occurred once. The chain has TRBV18 and TRBJ2-1; 9 nucleotides line up with TRBD1. The junction had 4 bases not matched to a gene; V was cut back by 3 bases and J by 7 bases. The CDR3 has 14 amino acids. CDR1 is KGHSH, CDR2 LQKENI, per germline. The CDR3 spells CASSPDRGGNEQFF. The DNA of the CDR3 is TGTGCCAGCTCACCTGACAGGGGGGGAAATGAGCAGTTCTTC.

The chain couples TRBV4-2 to TRBJ1-2; TRBD1 matches at 7 bases. Germline loops: CDR1 LGHNA, CDR2 YNFKEQ. The V and J ends lost 4 bases and 6 bases, in that order; junction bases with no gene match: 8. The CDR3 contains 14 residues. The CDR3 sequence is CASSRRTGENGYTF. The CDR3 nucleotides are TGTGCCAGCAGCCGAAGAACAGGGGAAAATGGCTACACCTTC.

This clone was detected only once. The rearrangement uses TRBV7-2 and TRBJ1-2; D gene ambiguous. V was pared by 5 bases and J by 8 bases, with 18 bases between. This CDR3 has 14 residues. Germline V gives CDR1 SGHTA, CDR2 FQGNSA. The CDR3 DNA is TGTGCCAGCAGCCGGCGGGGAAGGGAAGGAGGCTACACCTTC. Amino acid sequence: CASSRRGREGGYTF.